A selection of T cell receptor beta chains follows, all from one sample in a study of blood T cell repertoires in COVID-19. Clones were read by immunoSEQ multiplex PCR, and TCRdb kept only the in-frame ones, dropping some. Found here are approximately 76,000 clones, 80% to 90% of them singletons; the top ten hold around 40%. The material sequenced was peripheral blood. The receptors were sampled from a human donor in a cohort sampled during active COVID-19. CDR3s include the opening cysteine and the closing phenylalanine or tryptophan. The order of the fields is CDR3 DNA, CDR3 protein, V gene, J gene, D gene, clone size. D genes are given only for firm matches. Clone size is given for some rows only: seen once, a few or many times, or a class if the clone is expanded.

cdr3_nt: TGTGCCAGCAGCACACAGGGGACAAGCACAGATACGCAGTATTTT
cdr3_aa: CASSTQGTSTDTQYF
v_call: TRBV7-3
j_call: TRBJ2-3
d_call: TRBD1
clone_size: NA

cdr3_nt: TGTGCCAGCAGCCCAGGGGATGAAAAACTGTTTTTT
cdr3_aa: CASSPGDEKLFF
v_call: TRBV6-5
j_call: TRBJ1-4
d_call: NA
clone_size: once

cdr3_nt: TGTGCCAGCAGTCAGCGGGAGTCAACTCAGGTTACGGTCTTC
cdr3_aa: CASSQRESTQVTVF
v_call: TRBV3-1/TRBV3-2
j_call: TRBJ2-1
d_call: TRBD2
clone_size: NA

cdr3_nt: TGTGCCAGCAGTTACTCACTAGCGGAGCGGTATAGCACAGATACGCAGTATTTT
cdr3_aa: CASSYSLAERYSTDTQYF
v_call: TRBV6-2/TRBV6-3
j_call: TRBJ2-3
d_call: TRBD2
clone_size: NA

cdr3_nt: TGCAGTGCTGGAGGGGGCCCAGTCGCTTTCTTT
cdr3_aa: CSAGGGPVAFF
v_call: TRBV20-1
j_call: TRBJ1-1
d_call: TRBD1
clone_size: NA

cdr3_nt: TGTGCCAGCAGCGAAGGACTAGCGGGAGGACAAGATACGCAGTATTTT
cdr3_aa: CASSEGLAGGQDTQYF
v_call: TRBV4-2
j_call: TRBJ2-3
d_call: TRBD2
clone_size: once

cdr3_nt: TGTGCCAGTAGGACCGATCGGGAGGGGTATAATTCACCCCTCCACTTT
cdr3_aa: CASRTDREGYNSPLHF
v_call: TRBV19
j_call: TRBJ1-6
d_call: NA
clone_size: NA

cdr3_nt: TGTGCCAGTAGTATCGCGGGAGAGACCCAGTACTTC
cdr3_aa: CASSIAGETQYF
v_call: TRBV19
j_call: TRBJ2-5
d_call: NA
clone_size: few

cdr3_nt: TGTGCCAGCAGTAGCCGGGACAGCGGCCCTGGGGCCAACGTCCTGACTTTC
cdr3_aa: CASSSRDSGPGANVLTF
v_call: TRBV6-2/TRBV6-3
j_call: TRBJ2-6
d_call: TRBD1
clone_size: NA

cdr3_nt: TGTGCCAGTAGTACGACAGGGGGCGGCTACGAGCAGTACTTC
cdr3_aa: CASSTTGGGYEQYF
v_call: TRBV19
j_call: TRBJ2-7
d_call: TRBD1
clone_size: NA